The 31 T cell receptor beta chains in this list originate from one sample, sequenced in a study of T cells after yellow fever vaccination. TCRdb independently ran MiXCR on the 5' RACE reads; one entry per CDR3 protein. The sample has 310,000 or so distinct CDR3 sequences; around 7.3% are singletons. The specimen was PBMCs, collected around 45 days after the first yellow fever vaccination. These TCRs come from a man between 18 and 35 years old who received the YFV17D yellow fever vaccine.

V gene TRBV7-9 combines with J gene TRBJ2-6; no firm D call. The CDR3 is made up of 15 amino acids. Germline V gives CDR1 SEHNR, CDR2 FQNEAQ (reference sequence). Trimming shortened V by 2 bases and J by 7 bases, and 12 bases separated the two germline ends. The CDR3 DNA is TGTGCCAGCAGCTTAAGGTCAGTCGGAGCCAACGTCCTGACTTTC. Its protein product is CASSLRSVGANVLTF.

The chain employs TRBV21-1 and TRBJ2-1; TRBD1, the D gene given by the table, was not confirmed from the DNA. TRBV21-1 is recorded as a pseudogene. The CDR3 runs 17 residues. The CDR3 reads CASSKAILQRPYNEQFF. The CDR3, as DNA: TGTGCCAGCAGCAAAGCGATCTTACAGCGCCCTTACAATGAGCAGTTCTTC.

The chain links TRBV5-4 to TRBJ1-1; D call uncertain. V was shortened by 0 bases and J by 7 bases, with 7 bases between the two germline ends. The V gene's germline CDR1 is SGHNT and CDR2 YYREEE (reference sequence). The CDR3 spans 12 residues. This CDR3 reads CASSLADGEAFF. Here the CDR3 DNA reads TGTGCCAGCAGCTTGGCTGACGGTGAAGCTTTCTTT.

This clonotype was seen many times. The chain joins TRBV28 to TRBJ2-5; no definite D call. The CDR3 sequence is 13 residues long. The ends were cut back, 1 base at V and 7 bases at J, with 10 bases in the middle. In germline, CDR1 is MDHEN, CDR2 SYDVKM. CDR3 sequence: CASSLYQVGTQYF. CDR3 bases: TGTGCCAGCAGTTTATACCAGGTTGGGACCCAGTACTTC.

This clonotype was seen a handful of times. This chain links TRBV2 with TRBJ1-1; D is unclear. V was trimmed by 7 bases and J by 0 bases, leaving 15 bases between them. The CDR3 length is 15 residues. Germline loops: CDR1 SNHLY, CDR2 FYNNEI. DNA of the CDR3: TGTGCCAGCAAGGGTAGTCGAGGGATGAACACTGAAGCTTTCTTT. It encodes CASKGSRGMNTEAFF.

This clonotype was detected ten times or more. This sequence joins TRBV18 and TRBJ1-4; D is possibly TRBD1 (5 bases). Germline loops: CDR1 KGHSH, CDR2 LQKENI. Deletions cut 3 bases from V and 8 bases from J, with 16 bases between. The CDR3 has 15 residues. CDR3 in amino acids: CASSPGTWGIEKLFF. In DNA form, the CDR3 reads TGTGCCAGCTCACCCGGGACCTGGGGAATCGAAAAACTGTTTTTT.

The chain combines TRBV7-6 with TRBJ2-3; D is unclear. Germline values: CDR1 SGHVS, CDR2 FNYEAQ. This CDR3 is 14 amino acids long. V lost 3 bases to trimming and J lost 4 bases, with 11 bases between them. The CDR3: CASSLAYSPDTQYF. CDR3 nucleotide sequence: TGTGCCAGCAGCTTGGCTTACTCCCCAGATACGCAGTATTTT. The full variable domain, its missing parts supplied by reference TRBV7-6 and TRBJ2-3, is GAGVSQSPRYKVTKRGQDVALRCDPISGHVSLYWYRQALGQGPEFLTYFNYEAQQDKSGLPNDRFSAERPEGSISTLTIQRTEQRDSAMYRCASSLAYSPDTQYFGPGTRLTVL.

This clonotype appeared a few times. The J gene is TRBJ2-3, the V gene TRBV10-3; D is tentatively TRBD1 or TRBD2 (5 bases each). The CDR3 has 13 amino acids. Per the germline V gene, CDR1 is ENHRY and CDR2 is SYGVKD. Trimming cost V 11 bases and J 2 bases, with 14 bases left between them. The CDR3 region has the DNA TGTGCCTCATCGTACGGGGCCACAGATACGCAGTATTTT. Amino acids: CASSYGATDTQYF.

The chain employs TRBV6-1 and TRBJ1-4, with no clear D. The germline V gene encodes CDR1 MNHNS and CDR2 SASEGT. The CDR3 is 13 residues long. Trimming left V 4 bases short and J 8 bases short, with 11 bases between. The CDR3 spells CASSVLPREKLFF. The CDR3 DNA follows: TGTGCCAGCAGTGTTTTACCGCGGGAAAAACTGTTTTTT.

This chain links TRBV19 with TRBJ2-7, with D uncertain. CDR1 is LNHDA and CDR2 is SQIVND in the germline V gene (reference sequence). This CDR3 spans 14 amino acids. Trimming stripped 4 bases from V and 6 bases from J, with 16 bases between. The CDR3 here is CASSRAGLTGEQYF. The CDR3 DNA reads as TGTGCCAGTAGTAGGGCCGGCTTGACGGGCGAGCAGTACTTC.

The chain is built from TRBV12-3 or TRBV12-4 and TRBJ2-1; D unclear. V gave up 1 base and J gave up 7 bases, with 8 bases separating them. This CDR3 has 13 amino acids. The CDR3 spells CASSLVLTNEQFF. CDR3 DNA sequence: TGTGCCAGCAGTTTAGTCTTGACTAATGAGCAGTTCTTC.

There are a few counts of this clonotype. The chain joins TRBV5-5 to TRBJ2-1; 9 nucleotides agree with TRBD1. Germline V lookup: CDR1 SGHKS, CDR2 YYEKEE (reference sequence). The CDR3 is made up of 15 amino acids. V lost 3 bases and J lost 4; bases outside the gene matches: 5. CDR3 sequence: CASSWDGQGYNEQFF. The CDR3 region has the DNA TGTGCCAGCAGCTGGGACGGACAGGGGTACAATGAGCAGTTCTTC.

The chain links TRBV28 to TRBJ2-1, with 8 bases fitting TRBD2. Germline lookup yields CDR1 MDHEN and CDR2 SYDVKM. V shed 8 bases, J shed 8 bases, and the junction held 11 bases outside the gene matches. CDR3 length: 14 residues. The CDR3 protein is CASAPGGVFDEQFF. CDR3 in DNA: TGTGCCAGCGCTCCGGGGGGGGTGTTCGATGAGCAGTTCTTC.

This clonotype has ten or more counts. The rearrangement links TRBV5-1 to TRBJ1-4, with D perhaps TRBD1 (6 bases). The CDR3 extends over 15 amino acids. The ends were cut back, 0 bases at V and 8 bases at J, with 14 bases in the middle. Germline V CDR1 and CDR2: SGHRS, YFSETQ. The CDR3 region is CASSLDGQPMEKLFF. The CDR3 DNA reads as TGCGCCAGCAGCTTGGACGGACAGCCCATGGAAAAACTGTTTTTT.

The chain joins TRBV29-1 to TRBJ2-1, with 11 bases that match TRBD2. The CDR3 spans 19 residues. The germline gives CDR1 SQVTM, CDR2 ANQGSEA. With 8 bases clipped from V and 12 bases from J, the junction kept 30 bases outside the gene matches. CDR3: CSSGLGDSGGAKGRAGQFF. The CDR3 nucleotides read TGCAGCTCTGGACTGGGAGATAGCGGGGGGGCAAAAGGGCGGGCTGGGCAGTTCTTC.

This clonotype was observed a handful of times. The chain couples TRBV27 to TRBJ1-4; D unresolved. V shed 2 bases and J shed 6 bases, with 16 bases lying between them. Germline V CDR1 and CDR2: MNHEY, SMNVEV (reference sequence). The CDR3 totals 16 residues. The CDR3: CASSLLVPSGDEKLFF. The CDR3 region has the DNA TGTGCCAGCAGTTTACTAGTTCCATCGGGTGATGAAAAACTGTTTTTT.

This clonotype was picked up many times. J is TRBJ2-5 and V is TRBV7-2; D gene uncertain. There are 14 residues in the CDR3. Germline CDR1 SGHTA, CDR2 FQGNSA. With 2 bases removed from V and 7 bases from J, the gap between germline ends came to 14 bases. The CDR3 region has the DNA TGTGCCAGCAGCTTACTAGAGCGATGGGGGACCCAGTACTTC. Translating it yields CASSLLERWGTQYF.

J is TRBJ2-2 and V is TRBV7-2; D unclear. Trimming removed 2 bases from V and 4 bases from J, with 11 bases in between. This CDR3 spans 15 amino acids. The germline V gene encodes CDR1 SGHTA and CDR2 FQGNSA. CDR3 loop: CASSLNGLGTGELFF. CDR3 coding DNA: TGTGCCAGCAGCTTAAATGGTTTGGGCACCGGGGAGCTGTTTTTT. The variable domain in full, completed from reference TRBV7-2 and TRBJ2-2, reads GAGVSQSPSNKVTEKGKDVELRCDPISGHTALYWYRQSLGQGLEFLIYFQGNSAPDKSGLPSDRFSAERTGGSVSTLTIQRTQQEDSAVYLCASSLNGLGTGELFFGEGSRLTVL.

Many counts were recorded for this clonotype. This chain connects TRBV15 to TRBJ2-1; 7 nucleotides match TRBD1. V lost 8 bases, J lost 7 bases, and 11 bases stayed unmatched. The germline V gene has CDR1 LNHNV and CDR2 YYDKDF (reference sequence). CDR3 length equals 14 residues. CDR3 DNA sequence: TGTGCCACCTCTTATGGGGACAGCGTGAATGAGCAGTTCTTC. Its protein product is CATSYGDSVNEQFF.

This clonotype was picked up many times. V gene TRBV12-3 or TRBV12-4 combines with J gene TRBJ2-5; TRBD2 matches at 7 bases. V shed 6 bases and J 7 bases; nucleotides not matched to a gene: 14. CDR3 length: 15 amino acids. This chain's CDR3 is CASRHTDGVAGTQYF. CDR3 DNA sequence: TGTGCCAGCAGACATACCGACGGGGTAGCGGGGACCCAGTACTTC.

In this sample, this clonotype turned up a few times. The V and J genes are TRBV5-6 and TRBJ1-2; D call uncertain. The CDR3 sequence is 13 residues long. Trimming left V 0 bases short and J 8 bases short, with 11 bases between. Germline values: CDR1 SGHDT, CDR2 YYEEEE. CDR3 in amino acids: CASSLVESGGYTF. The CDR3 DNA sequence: TGTGCCAGCAGCTTGGTAGAATCGGGCGGCTACACCTTC.

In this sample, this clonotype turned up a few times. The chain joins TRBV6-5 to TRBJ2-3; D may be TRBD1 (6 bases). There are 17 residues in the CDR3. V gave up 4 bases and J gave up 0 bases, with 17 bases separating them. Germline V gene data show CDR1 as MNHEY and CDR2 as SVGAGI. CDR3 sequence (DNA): TGTGCCAGCAGTTCCCGCCGGACAGCCGTTAGCACAGATACGCAGTATTTT. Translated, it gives CASSSRRTAVSTDTQYF.

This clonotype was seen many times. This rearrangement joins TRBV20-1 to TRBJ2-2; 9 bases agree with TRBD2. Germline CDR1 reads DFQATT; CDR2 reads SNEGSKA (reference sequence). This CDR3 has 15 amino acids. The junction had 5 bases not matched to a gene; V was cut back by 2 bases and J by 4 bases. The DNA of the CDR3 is TGCAGTGCTAGAAGACCGGGACTAGCCACCGGGGAGCTGTTTTTT. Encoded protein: CSARRPGLATGELFF.

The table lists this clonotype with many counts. The CDR3 DNA follows: TGTGCCAGCTCCAACGGACCCGGGACAGGGGGCGATTCACCCCTCCACTTT. Translation: CASSNGPGTGGDSPLHF. The V call is TRBV12-3 or TRBV12-4, the J call TRBJ1-6; 12 nucleotides align to TRBD1. V lost 8 bases and J lost 8; bases outside the gene matches: 13. This CDR3 comprises 17 residues.

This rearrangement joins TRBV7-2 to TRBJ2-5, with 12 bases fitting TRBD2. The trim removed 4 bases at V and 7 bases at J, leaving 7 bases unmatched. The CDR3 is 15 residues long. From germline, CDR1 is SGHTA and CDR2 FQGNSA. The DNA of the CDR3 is TGTGCCAGCAGCTGGACTAGCGGGGCTCGTGGGACCCAGTACTTC. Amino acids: CASSWTSGARGTQYF.

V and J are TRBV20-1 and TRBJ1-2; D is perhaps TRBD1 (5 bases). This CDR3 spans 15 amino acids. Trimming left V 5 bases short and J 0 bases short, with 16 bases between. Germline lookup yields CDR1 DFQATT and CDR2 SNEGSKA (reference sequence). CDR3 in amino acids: CSAPGPAVANYGYTF. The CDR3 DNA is TGCAGTGCTCCAGGGCCAGCGGTGGCTAACTATGGCTACACCTTC.

CDR3: CSVEGLRDSYNEQFF. In DNA, the CDR3 is TGCAGCGTTGAAGGTTTACGAGACTCCTACAATGAGCAGTTCTTC. The chain couples TRBV29-1 to TRBJ2-1, with D hard to call. The CDR3 loop spans 15 amino acids. The germline CDR1 and CDR2 sequences are SQVTM and ANQGSEA. V dropped 1 base and J dropped 0 bases, with 10 bases sitting between them.

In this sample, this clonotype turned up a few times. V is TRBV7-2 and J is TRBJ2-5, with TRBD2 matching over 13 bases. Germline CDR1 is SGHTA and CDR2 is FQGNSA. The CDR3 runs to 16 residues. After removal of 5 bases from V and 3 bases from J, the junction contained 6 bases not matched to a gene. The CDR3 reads CASSRRLAGGEETQYF. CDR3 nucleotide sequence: TGTGCCAGCAGCCGAAGACTAGCGGGGGGCGAAGAGACCCAGTACTTC.

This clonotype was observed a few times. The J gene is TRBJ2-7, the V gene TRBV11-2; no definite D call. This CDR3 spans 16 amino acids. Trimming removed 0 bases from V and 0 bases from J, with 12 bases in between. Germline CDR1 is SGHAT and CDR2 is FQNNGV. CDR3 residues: CASSLDQLLSSYEQYF. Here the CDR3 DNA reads TGTGCCAGCAGCTTAGATCAGCTTCTTAGCTCCTACGAGCAGTACTTC.

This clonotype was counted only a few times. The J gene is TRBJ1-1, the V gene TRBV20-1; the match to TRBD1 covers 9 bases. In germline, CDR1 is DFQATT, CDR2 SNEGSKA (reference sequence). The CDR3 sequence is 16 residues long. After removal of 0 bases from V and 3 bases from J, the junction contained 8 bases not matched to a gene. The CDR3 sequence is CSARDPGQGRYTEAFF. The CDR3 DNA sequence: TGCAGTGCTAGAGATCCGGGACAGGGACGATACACTGAAGCTTTCTTT.

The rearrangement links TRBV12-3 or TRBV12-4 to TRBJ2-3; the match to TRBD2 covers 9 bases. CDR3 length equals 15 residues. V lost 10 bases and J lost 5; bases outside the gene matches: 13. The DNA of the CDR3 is TGTGCCATCACCCCTGCGGGGGGGCTTTTAGATACGCAGTATTTT. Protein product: CAITPAGGLLDTQYF.